Each of the 20 T cell receptor beta chains below was sequenced from the same sample in a study of blood T cells in healthy people across ages. Next came a second PCR, run for about 7 to 12 cycles, which used a sample-barcoded 5' primer along with a J-beta primer mix. TCRdb independently ran MiXCR on the 5' RACE reads; one entry per CDR3 protein. The sample includes 1.5 million to 2 million distinct CDR3 sequences, 28% seen only once; the top ten take 7% to 9%. The specimen sequenced was blood. These receptors all come from a woman aged 25 to 45 in good health.

This clonotype was counted many times. This chain connects TRBV20-1 to TRBJ2-6; D not certain. The CDR3 extends over 15 amino acids. V shed 2 bases and J shed 2 bases, with 10 bases lying between them. Germline values: CDR1 DFQATT, CDR2 SNEGSKA (reference sequence). CDR3 amino acids: CSARKERAGANVLTF. The CDR3 DNA is TGCAGTGCTAGAAAAGAGCGCGCTGGGGCCAACGTCCTGACTTTC.

This sequence joins TRBV7-2 and TRBJ2-1; 9 bases fit TRBD1. CDR1 is SGHTA, CDR2 FQGNSA, per germline. The CDR3 length is 16 residues. V shed 0 bases and J 7 bases; nucleotides not matched to a gene: 7. The CDR3 sequence is CASSLAVTGGGNEQFF. As DNA, the CDR3 is TGTGCCAGCAGCTTAGCTGTCACAGGGGGCGGGAATGAGCAGTTCTTC.

Comment on this clonotype: With a much larger clone just one base away, this may be a read error. The chain employs TRBV18 and TRBJ2-7; tentative D call: TRBD2 (6 bases). Trimming cost V 1 base and J 7 bases, with 17 bases left between them. Germline V gene lookup returns CDR1 KGHSH and CDR2 LQKENI. This CDR3 comprises 15 residues. The CDR3 DNA sequence: TGTGCCAGCTCACCACTAGCGGCCGCCTACAATGAGCAGTACTTC. This codes for CASSPLAAAYNEQYF.

V is TRBV7-9 and J is TRBJ1-1; a possible D gene is TRBD1 (5 bases). Trimming cost V 6 bases and J 3 bases, with 8 bases left between them. CDR3 size: 12 residues. Germline assignment: CDR1 SEHNR and CDR2 FQNEAQ (reference sequence). The CDR3 DNA reads TGTGCCAGCAGAAAAGGGGACACTGAAGCTTTCTTT. Protein sequence: CASRKGDTEAFF.

This clonotype was counted between two and nine times. The chain has TRBV9 and TRBJ2-7, with D tentatively TRBD2 (5 bases). Germline CDR1 SGDLS, CDR2 YYNGEE. The CDR3 extends over 15 amino acids. The V end lost 3 bases, the J end lost 2 bases, and 15 bases lay between the germline ends. CDR3 sequence: CASSAGWTGTYEQYF. DNA of the CDR3: TGTGCCAGCAGCGCCGGGTGGACGGGGACCTACGAGCAGTACTTC. Complete variable domain (other parts from reference TRBV9 and TRBJ2-7): DSGVTQTPKHLITATGQRVTLRCSPRSGDLSVYWYQQSLDQGLQFLIQYYNGEERAKGNILERFSAQQFPDLHSELNLSSLELGDSALYFCASSAGWTGTYEQYFGPGTRLTVT.

The genes are TRBV5-1 and TRBJ1-2; D is perhaps TRBD1 (5 bases). V lost 1 base and J 8 bases, leaving 12 bases between the germline ends. The CDR3 is 13 residues long. In germline, CDR1 is SGHRS, CDR2 YFSETQ. In nucleotides, the CDR3 is TGCGCCAGCAGCTTGCTGGGGGACCTGGGCTACACCTTC. As protein: CASSLLGDLGYTF.

The J gene is TRBJ2-7, the V gene TRBV29-1; D not resolved. Germline-derived CDR1 and CDR2 are SQVTM and ANQGSEA. Trimming stripped 5 bases from V and 0 bases from J, with 11 bases between. The CDR3 covers 13 residues. The CDR3 coding sequence is TGCAGCGTTATTTTAAGAAGCTCCTACGAGCAGTACTTC. It is translated as CSVILRSSYEQYF.

This clonotype has more than one count but fewer than ten. The V and J genes are TRBV5-1 and TRBJ1-2, with D perhaps matching TRBD1 (6 bases). This CDR3 is built from 18 residues. V lost 3 bases, J lost 0 bases, and 21 bases lay in between. Germline V gene data show CDR1 as SGHRS and CDR2 as YFSETQ. The CDR3 loop reads CASSSTTGQWGTNYGYTF. As DNA, the CDR3 is TGCGCCAGCAGCTCCACGACTGGACAGTGGGGGACTAACTATGGCTACACCTTC.

V and J are TRBV25-1 and TRBJ2-5; D is unresolved. CDR1 is MGHDK, CDR2 SYGVNS, per germline. V was clipped by 5 bases and J by 4 bases, with 11 bases between them. The CDR3 spans 13 residues. CDR3: CASSWVAGETQYF. The CDR3 coding sequence is TGTGCCAGCAGTTGGGTAGCCGGAGAGACCCAGTACTTC.

This chain links TRBV2 with TRBJ2-3, with 8 bases matching TRBD2. Germline V CDR1 and CDR2: SNHLY, FYNNEI. V was clipped by 3 bases and J by 5 bases; unmatched bases: 7. CDR3 length: 15 amino acids. The CDR3 region is CASSDSAGGGDTQYF. For the CDR3, the DNA is TGTGCCAGCAGTGATAGTGCGGGAGGTGGAGATACGCAGTATTTT. The full variable domain, completed using reference TRBV2 and TRBJ2-3, is EPEVTQTPSHQVTQMGQEVILRCVPISNHLYFYWYRQILGQKVEFLVSFYNNEISEKSEIFDDQFSVERPDGSNFTLKIRSTKLEDSAMYFCASSDSAGGGDTQYFGPGTRLTVL.

The chain carries TRBV30 and TRBJ2-7, with 11 positions matching TRBD1. Germline CDR1 reads GTSNPN; CDR2 reads SVGIG (reference sequence). Trimming took 8 bases from V and 0 from J; bases not matched to a gene: 3. This CDR3 is built from 13 residues. This CDR3 is CAQGQGVSYEQYF. DNA for the CDR3: TGTGCCCAGGGACAGGGGGTCTCCTACGAGCAGTACTTC. Together with reference TRBV30 and TRBJ2-7, the CDR3 gives the full variable domain: SQTIHQWPATLVQPVGSPLSLECTVEGTSNPNLYWYRQAAGRGLQLLFYSVGIGQISSEVPQNLSASRPQDRQFILSSKKLLLSDSGFYLCAQGQGVSYEQYFGPGTRLTVT.

This clonotype was seen ten or more times. V and J are TRBV29-1 and TRBJ2-3, with D perhaps matching TRBD2 (6 bases). V was trimmed by 4 bases and J by 0 bases, leaving 8 bases between them. CDR1 is SQVTM and CDR2 is ANQGSEA in the germline V gene. This CDR3 comprises 13 residues. This CDR3 reads CSVVGRSTDTQYF. For the CDR3, the DNA is TGCAGCGTTGTCGGGAGAAGCACAGATACGCAGTATTTT.

The rearrangement uses TRBV12-3 or TRBV12-4 and TRBJ2-5, with D unclear. The CDR3 length is 10 residues. V was shortened by 6 bases and J by 11 bases, with 10 bases between the two germline ends. The CDR3 DNA is TGTGCCAGCAGCATAGATGTGCAGTACTTC. Residues: CASSIDVQYF.

This clonotype was counted only a few times. The chain combines TRBV11-2 with TRBJ2-5; tentatively, D is TRBD1 (5 bases). Germline CDR1 SGHAT, CDR2 FQNNGV. The length of the CDR3 is 14 residues. V was shortened by 7 bases and J by 5 bases, with 17 bases between the two germline ends. Written as DNA, the CDR3 is TGTGCCAGCACCCCCGCCCAGGGTCGGGAGACCCAGTACTTC. Encoded protein: CASTPAQGRETQYF. Variable domain in full (rest from reference TRBV11-2 and TRBJ2-5): EAGVAQSPRYKIIEKRQSVAFWCNPISGHATLYWYQQILGQGPKLLIQFQNNGVVDDSQLPKDRFSAERLKGVDSTLKIQPAKLEDSAVYLCASTPAQGRETQYFGPGTRLLVL.

In DNA, the CDR3 is TGTGCCTCCAGCCGGGGGGGCAGTAATTCACCCCTCCACTTT. This translates into CASSRGGSNSPLHF. The chain employs TRBV6-5 and TRBJ1-6, with D possibly TRBD1 on 6 matching bases. Trimming stripped 11 bases from V and 6 bases from J, with 17 bases between. The germline gives CDR1 MNHEY, CDR2 SVGAGI. This CDR3 is built from 14 residues.

This clonotype was counted a few times. This sequence joins TRBV20-1 and TRBJ2-1; 11 positions match TRBD2. The germline CDR1 and CDR2 sequences are DFQATT and SNEGSKA (reference sequence). The junction had 4 bases not matched to a gene; V was cut back by 5 bases and J by 4 bases. The CDR3 totals 14 residues. The CDR3 reads CSADSGGVYNEQFF. DNA for the CDR3: TGCAGTGCTGATAGCGGGGGGGTTTACAATGAGCAGTTCTTC.

The chain recombines TRBV29-1 with TRBJ2-2; perhaps TRBD2 as D (5 bases). Germline CDR1 is SQVTM and CDR2 is ANQGSEA. The V end was cut by 4 bases, the J end by 5 bases, with 17 bases between. This CDR3 region has 15 residues. CDR3 loop: CSVVLVGGGTGELFF. The CDR3 nucleotides are TGCAGCGTTGTATTGGTGGGTGGAGGTACCGGGGAGCTGTTTTTT.

Worth noting for this clonotype: The junction departs from the called germline gene at one end, perhaps through a read error. This chain uses TRBV5-4 with TRBJ1-2, with a possible D match to TRBD1 (5 bases). Germline CDR1 reads SGHNT; CDR2 reads YYREEE (reference sequence). The CDR3 has 16 amino acids. CDR3 residues: CASSFVLGPSNYGYTF. The DNA of the CDR3 is TGTGCCAGCAGCTTCGTACTGGGGCCCTCTAACTATGGTTACACCTTC.

This clonotype was detected only a few times. The gene calls are TRBV12-3 or TRBV12-4 and TRBJ2-1, with 10 positions matching TRBD2. V lost 7 bases and J lost 6; bases outside the gene matches: 12. The CDR3 consists of 16 residues. CDR3 sequence reads: CASTWSGGALGNEQFF. The CDR3 DNA sequence: TGTGCCAGCACGTGGAGCGGGGGGGCCTTGGGCAATGAGCAGTTCTTC.

Comment on this clonotype: A single base separates this from a much larger clone, so it may be a read error. The rearrangement links TRBV7-9 to TRBJ2-1; D unresolved. Germline-derived CDR1 and CDR2 are SEHNR and FQNEAQ (reference sequence). Trimming took 10 bases from V and 11 from J, leaving 18 bases between them. CDR3 length equals 12 residues. The CDR3 reads CATGQITSKQFF. In DNA form, the CDR3 reads TGTGCCACCGGTCAGATCACAAGTAAGCAGTTCTTC. Complete variable domain (other parts from reference TRBV7-9 and TRBJ2-1): DTGVSQNPRHKITKRGQNVTFRCDPISEHNRLYWYRQTLGQGPEFLTYFQNEAQLEKSRLLSDRFSAERPKGSFSTLEIQRTEQGDSAMYLCATGQITSKQFFGPGTRLTVL.